Below are 26 T cell receptor beta chains sequenced from a single sample in a study of blood T cells in healthy people across ages. Combining a sample-barcoded 5' primer with a J-beta primer mix, a second PCR ran for roughly 6 to 12 cycles. TCRdb analysed the 5' RACE reads with MiXCR anew, one entry per CDR3 protein. In the table there are 800,000 or so distinct CDR3 sequences, around 68% of which are singletons. Sequenced sample: blood. These receptor sequences come from a man aged 30 to 39 in good health.

The chain links TRBV14 to TRBJ1-2; D gene unclear. The germline V gene encodes CDR1 SGHDN and CDR2 FVKESK. The CDR3 totals 15 residues. Trimming took off 1 base at V and 1 base at J, with 10 bases between the two ends. CDR3: CASSQARGFNYGYTF. The CDR3, as DNA: TGTGCCAGCAGCCAAGCACGAGGTTTTAACTATGGCTACACCTTC.

The chain employs TRBV7-9 and TRBJ2-4; 7 bases match TRBD1. The J segment lost 4 bases and the V segment lost 2 bases, leaving 5 bases of the junction unmatched. The germline CDR1 and CDR2 sequences are SEHNR and FQNEAQ (reference sequence). There are 15 residues in the CDR3. The CDR3 here is CASSLRGTEKNIQYF. Here the CDR3 DNA reads TGTGCCAGCAGCTTAAGGGGGACAGAGAAAAACATTCAGTACTTC. The whole variable domain, filled in from reference TRBV7-9 and TRBJ2-4, reads DTGVSQNPRHKITKRGQNVTFRCDPISEHNRLYWYRQTLGQGPEFLTYFQNEAQLEKSRLLSDRFSAERPKGSFSTLEIQRTEQGDSAMYLCASSLRGTEKNIQYFGAGTRLSVL.

V usage is TRBV6-2 or TRBV6-3 and J usage is TRBJ2-4; D is ambiguous. The tail of the sequence fits TRBJ2-7 better, so the J call may be wrong. This CDR3 region has 15 residues. In germline, CDR1 is MNHEY, CDR2 SVGEGT. The CDR3 is CAATPARPANYEQYF. The CDR3 coding sequence is TGTGCCGCCACCCCTGCCCGGCCAGCTAACTACGAGCAGTACTTC.

The V call is TRBV29-1, the J call TRBJ1-3; maybe TRBD1 (6 bases). The germline V and J ends were trimmed by 7 bases and 0 bases, with 10 bases remaining between them. Germline CDR1 reads SQVTM; CDR2 reads ANQGSEA. CDR3 size: 13 residues. CDR3 bases: TGCAGCGCTACGGACAGCTCTGGAAACACCATATATTTT. Protein: CSATDSSGNTIYF. Supplemented by reference TRBV29-1 and TRBJ1-3, the full variable domain reads SAVISQKPSRDICQRGTSLTIQCQVDSQVTMMFWYRQQPGQSLTLIATANQGSEATYESGFVIDKFPISRPNLTFSTLTVSNMSPEDSSIYLCSATDSSGNTIYFGEGSWLTVV.

The genes are TRBV6-5 and TRBJ2-4; D is unclear. The DNA end is a closer match to TRBJ2-7, so the J assignment may be wrong. This CDR3 has 13 amino acids. CDR1 and CDR2 (germline): MNHEY, SVGAGI. This CDR3 reads CASSTNRDYEQYF. The CDR3 DNA sequence: TGTGCCAGCAGCACTAACAGAGACTACGAGCAGTACTTC.

CDR3 sequence: CSAPKRGVSYNEQFF. CDR3 DNA: TGCAGTGCCCCGAAACGGGGGGTCTCCTACAATGAGCAGTTCTTC. The chain employs TRBV20-1 and TRBJ2-1; 7 bases line up with TRBD2. Per the germline V gene, CDR1 is DFQATT and CDR2 is SNEGSKA (reference sequence). The CDR3 extends over 15 amino acids. The V gene end was trimmed by 6 bases and the J gene end by 0 bases; junction bases not matched to a gene: 8.

The chain's CDR3 is CASEAWETQYF. In nucleotides, the CDR3 is TGTGCCTCAGAGGCCTGGGAGACCCAGTACTTC. This chain connects TRBV6-2 or TRBV6-3 to TRBJ2-7; D remains unclear. TRBJ2-5 explains the end of the DNA better; the J call may be wrong. The CDR3 sequence is 11 residues long. Germline V lookup: CDR1 MNHEY, CDR2 SVGEGT.

This clonotype was seen only a few times. The chain recombines TRBV28 with TRBJ2-7; 8 bases match TRBD2. CDR1 is MDHEN, CDR2 SYDVKM, per germline. The J segment lost 7 bases and the V segment lost 11 bases, leaving 16 bases of the junction unmatched. This CDR3 contains 14 residues. The CDR3 region is CALGAGAKIREQYF. The CDR3 DNA sequence: TGTGCCTTAGGAGCGGGGGCTAAGATTAGAGAGCAGTACTTC.

V and J are TRBV4-3 and TRBJ2-1; TRBD2 matches at 14 bases. Looked up from germline, CDR1 is LGHNA and CDR2 is YSLEER. This CDR3 comprises 19 residues. Losses at the gene ends were 4 bases for V and 5 bases for J; bases not matched to a gene: 13. The CDR3 sequence: CASSPRTSGGSQKNNEQFF. Here the CDR3 DNA reads TGCGCCAGCAGCCCACGGACTAGCGGGGGGTCGCAGAAAAACAATGAGCAGTTCTTC.

The rearrangement joins TRBV11-2 to TRBJ1-4; tentative D call: TRBD1 (5 bases). V was clipped by 5 bases and J by 4 bases, with 14 bases between them. The CDR3 runs 15 residues. Germline CDR1 SGHAT, CDR2 FQNNGV. This chain's CDR3 is CASSRLGADNEKLFF. The CDR3 DNA is TGTGCCAGCAGCCGACTTGGGGCGGATAATGAAAAACTGTTTTTT.

The rearrangement joins TRBV9 to TRBJ2-6; weak D call: TRBD2 (5 bases). The V and J ends lost 3 bases and 4 bases respectively, with 17 bases between them. Germline lookup yields CDR1 SGDLS and CDR2 YYNGEE. The CDR3 sequence is 17 residues long. The CDR3 sequence is CASSAVPGESGANVLTF. CDR3 bases: TGTGCCAGCAGCGCTGTACCCGGGGAATCCGGGGCCAACGTCCTGACTTTC.

The chain joins TRBV10-3 to TRBJ2-5; TRBD1 is a possible D gene (9 bases). Deletions cut 6 bases from V and 5 bases from J, with 19 bases between. The CDR3 totals 15 residues. Germline assignment: CDR1 ENHRY and CDR2 SYGVKD. CDR3 protein: CAISGRDRVPETQYF. CDR3 nucleotide sequence: TGTGCCATCAGCGGGAGGGACAGGGTCCCCGAGACCCAGTACTTC.

Comments on this clonotype: A much bigger clone sits one base away, suggesting this may be a read error. The rearrangement joins TRBV25-1 to TRBJ1-2, with D possibly being TRBD1 (6 bases). This CDR3 comprises 13 residues. Germline V gene sequence: CDR1 MGHDK, CDR2 SYGVNS. CDR3 DNA: TGTGCCCCGCGGTCAGGGGCGAACTATGGCCACACCTTC. Its protein product is CAPRSGANYGHTF.

V gene TRBV3-1 combines with J gene TRBJ2-1; 7 bases fit TRBD2. Trimming removed 3 bases from V and 5 bases from J; junction bases left unmatched: 7. CDR1 and CDR2 from the germline V gene are LGHDT and YNNKEL (reference sequence). This CDR3 is built from 15 residues. The CDR3 here is CASSQWEGPHNEQFF. CDR3 nucleotides: TGTGCCAGCAGCCAGTGGGAGGGGCCTCACAATGAGCAGTTCTTC.

This clonotype was seen a handful of times. The chain carries TRBV5-1 and TRBJ2-1; TRBD2 might be the D (6 bases). Trimming took off 4 bases at V and 10 bases at J, with 24 bases between the two ends. The germline CDR1 and CDR2 sequences are SGHRS and YFSETQ. The length of the CDR3 is 16 residues. CDR3 loop: CASSLSPGLASGEQFF. DNA for the CDR3: TGCGCCAGCAGCCTGTCCCCGGGACTGGCCTCAGGAGAGCAGTTCTTC.

V is TRBV7-2 and J is TRBJ2-5, with D perhaps TRBD2 (5 bases). The CDR3 has 15 residues. The V end was cut by 5 bases, the J end by 5 bases, with 18 bases between. Germline CDR1 reads SGHTA; CDR2 reads FQGNSA. The CDR3 protein is CASSPPGSEGETQYF. The DNA for the CDR3 is TGTGCCAGCAGCCCCCCAGGTAGCGAGGGCGAGACCCAGTACTTC.

This clonotype occurred once. The gene calls are TRBV20-1 and TRBJ2-3; D call uncertain. V was trimmed by 5 bases and J by 3 bases, leaving 18 bases between them. This CDR3 spans 15 amino acids. Per the germline V gene, CDR1 is DFQATT and CDR2 is SNEGSKA (reference sequence). CDR3 in DNA: TGCAGTGCTCCACTCGCACGGTTGAGGACAGATACGCAGTATTTT. This sequence encodes CSAPLARLRTDTQYF.

V and J are TRBV28 and TRBJ1-5; D perhaps matches TRBD1 (6 bases). Trimming shortened V by 6 bases and J by 0 bases, and 12 bases separated the two germline ends. This CDR3 has 15 residues. The V gene's germline CDR1 is MDHEN and CDR2 SYDVKM. The CDR3 reads CASRQQGNSNQPQHF. CDR3 coding DNA: TGTGCCAGCAGGCAACAGGGAAATAGCAATCAGCCCCAGCATTTT.

The chain uses TRBV29-1 and TRBJ1-2, with D tentatively TRBD1 (5 bases). Looked up from germline, CDR1 is SQVTM and CDR2 is ANQGSEA. This CDR3 has 13 amino acids. V lost 3 bases to trimming and J lost 4 bases, with 12 bases between them. The CDR3 DNA reads TGCAGCGTTGAGGAGGGGCGCGTCTATGGCTACACCTTC. Encoded protein: CSVEEGRVYGYTF.

J is TRBJ2-1 and V is TRBV29-1; TRBD2 matches 7 bases. Trimming at V came to 7 bases and at J to 7 bases, leaving 13 bases not matched to a gene. The CDR3 length is 14 residues. Germline V lookup: CDR1 SQVTM, CDR2 ANQGSEA. CDR3 region: CSGGRGGAVNEQFF. Here the CDR3 DNA reads TGCAGCGGGGGTCGGGGAGGGGCGGTAAATGAGCAGTTCTTC.

This clonotype showed up just once. V gene TRBV7-2 combines with J gene TRBJ2-7; either TRBD1 or TRBD2 may supply D (5 bases each). The J call may be wrong; the DNA end is better matched by TRBJ2-5. Germline CDR1 is SGHTA and CDR2 is FQGNSA. The CDR3 is 15 amino acids. The CDR3 sequence: CASSLGDRRGETQYF. The CDR3 DNA follows: TGTGCCAGCAGCTTAGGGGACCGCCGAGGGGAGACCCAGTACTTC.

The rearrangement joins TRBV18 to TRBJ1-2; the D gene is possibly TRBD1 (5 bases). The CDR3 has 14 residues. The V end was cut by 2 bases, the J end by 6 bases, with 13 bases between. Per the germline V gene, CDR1 is KGHSH and CDR2 is LQKENI. CDR3 amino acids: CASSPDEKGHGYTF. The CDR3 coding sequence is TGTGCCAGCTCACCAGATGAAAAGGGGCATGGCTACACCTTC.

This clonotype was recorded only once. The rearrangement uses TRBV4-2 and TRBJ1-2; D uncertain. This CDR3 is 13 amino acids long. Per the germline V gene, CDR1 is LGHNA and CDR2 is YNFKEQ. Trimming left V 2 bases short and J 6 bases short, with 10 bases between. Written as DNA, the CDR3 is TGTGCCAGCAGCCAAAACCCCATGGATGGCTACACCTTC. Amino acids: CASSQNPMDGYTF.

The chain joins TRBV7-3 to TRBJ2-2, with 9 positions matching TRBD2. The junction had 4 bases not matched to a gene; V was cut back by 2 bases and J by 6 bases. The CDR3 is 15 residues long. Looked up from germline, CDR1 is SGHTA and CDR2 is FQGTGA. CDR3 protein: CASSLGLAGPGELFF. CDR3 DNA sequence: TGTGCCAGCAGCTTAGGGCTAGCGGGGCCCGGGGAGCTGTTTTTT.

The rearrangement joins TRBV25-1 to TRBJ2-3; 7 bases align to TRBD2. This CDR3 has 14 residues. The germline CDR1 and CDR2 sequences are MGHDK and SYGVNS. J gave up 4 bases and V 8 bases, and 9 bases lay outside the gene matches. CDR3 region: CASSWTRRADTQYF. The CDR3 region has the DNA TGTGCCAGCTCTTGGACTAGACGGGCAGATACGCAGTATTTT.

The rearrangement joins TRBV12-3 or TRBV12-4 to TRBJ2-7, with D tentatively TRBD1 (6 bases). This CDR3 comprises 16 residues. V lost 1 base and J 4 bases, leaving 17 bases between the germline ends. As DNA, the CDR3 is TGTGCCAGCAGTTTAGATCAGACAGGTTTCATTTACGAGCAGTACTTC. Translating it yields CASSLDQTGFIYEQYF.